A selection of T cell receptor beta chains follows, all from one sample in a study of blood T cell repertoires in COVID-19. Generated by immunoSEQ multiplex PCR, the TCRdb table keeps only in-frame clones and is missing some. The sample records more than 250,000 clones, 75% to 90% being singletons. The sample comprised PBMCs or T cells enriched from blood (not recorded which). The receptors derive from a man aged 30-40 years who had recovered from COVID-19. Each CDR3 is given with its conserved first and last residue. Each record gives: J gene, V gene, clone size, D gene, CDR3 DNA, CDR3 protein. D genes are given only for firm matches. Size tells how often a clone was seen (once, few, many) or the class of an expanded clone, and some rows leave it out.

J gene: TRBJ1-1; V gene: TRBV7-8; clone size: -; D gene: -; CDR3 DNA: TGTGCCAGCAGCTTAGCGGAAGAAGGGGAAGGCGGAGCTTTCTTT; CDR3 protein: CASSLAEEGEGGAFF
J gene: TRBJ1-1; V gene: TRBV9; clone size: -; D gene: -; CDR3 DNA: TGTGCCAGCAGCATTGACGGGGGTGGGACTGAAGCTTTCTTT; CDR3 protein: CASSIDGGGTEAFF
J gene: TRBJ1-2; V gene: TRBV6-1; clone size: -; D gene: -; CDR3 DNA: TGTGCCAGCAGTGAATCTCTGTATCTCTATGGCTACACCTTC; CDR3 protein: CASSESLYLYGYTF
J gene: TRBJ2-7; V gene: TRBV4-1; clone size: -; D gene: -; CDR3 DNA: TGCGCCAGCAGCCAGCTTGGCCAGGCTCCGAGATACGAGCAGTACTTC; CDR3 protein: CASSQLGQAPRYEQYF
J gene: TRBJ2-2; V gene: TRBV2; clone size: -; D gene: -; CDR3 DNA: TGTGCCAGCAGCTTAGGAAGGGGTGCCGGGGAGCTGTTTTTT; CDR3 protein: CASSLGRGAGELFF
J gene: TRBJ1-1; V gene: TRBV5-6; clone size: -; D gene: -; CDR3 DNA: TGTGCCAGCAGCTCGCCCCCCCCGGTGAACACTGAAGCTTTCTTT; CDR3 protein: CASSSPPPVNTEAFF
J gene: TRBJ1-1; V gene: TRBV30; clone size: -; D gene: -; CDR3 DNA: TGTGCCTGGAGTGAATGGGCAGGGCAACAAACTTTTCAGGGGGCTTTCTTT; CDR3 protein: CAWSEWAGQQTFQGAFF
J gene: TRBJ2-7; V gene: TRBV2; clone size: -; D gene: -; CDR3 DNA: TGTGCCGGAAGACAGTGGGACTCCTACGAGCAGTACTTC; CDR3 protein: CAGRQWDSYEQYF
J gene: TRBJ2-7; V gene: TRBV5-6; clone size: -; D gene: TRBD2; CDR3 DNA: TGTGCCAGCAGCACACTAGCGGGGGATTTCTACGAGCAGTACTTC; CDR3 protein: CASSTLAGDFYEQYF
J gene: TRBJ2-5; V gene: TRBV9; clone size: -; D gene: TRBD2; CDR3 DNA: TGTGCCAGCAGCGTGACTAGCGCCTCTGAGACCCAGTACTTC; CDR3 protein: CASSVTSASETQYF
J gene: TRBJ2-1; V gene: TRBV9; clone size: -; D gene: -; CDR3 DNA: TGTGCCAGCAGCGTAGGACAGCTCTCTGGTGAGCAGTTCTTC; CDR3 protein: CASSVGQLSGEQFF
J gene: TRBJ1-3; V gene: TRBV5-6; clone size: -; D gene: -; CDR3 DNA: TGTGCCAGCATCGTAGCTTATGGAAACACCATATATTTT; CDR3 protein: CASIVAYGNTIYF
J gene: TRBJ1-2; V gene: TRBV5-1; clone size: once; D gene: TRBD1; CDR3 DNA: TGCGCCAGCAGCGATTCCCGGGACAGGGTTGACTATGGCTACACCTTC; CDR3 protein: CASSDSRDRVDYGYTF
J gene: TRBJ1-4; V gene: TRBV6-5; clone size: -; D gene: -; CDR3 DNA: TGTGCCAGGAAGTCGGGGGGGGAAAAACTGTTTTTT; CDR3 protein: CARKSGGEKLFF
J gene: TRBJ1-4; V gene: TRBV18; clone size: -; D gene: -; CDR3 DNA: TGTGCCAGCTCGCAGAACAACAGGAATGGTGGTGAAAAACTGTTTTTT; CDR3 protein: CASSQNNRNGGEKLFF
J gene: TRBJ1-2; V gene: TRBV5-1; clone size: once; D gene: -; CDR3 DNA: TGCGCCAGCAGCTTGGGACAGGTGGACTATGGCTACACCTTC; CDR3 protein: CASSLGQVDYGYTF